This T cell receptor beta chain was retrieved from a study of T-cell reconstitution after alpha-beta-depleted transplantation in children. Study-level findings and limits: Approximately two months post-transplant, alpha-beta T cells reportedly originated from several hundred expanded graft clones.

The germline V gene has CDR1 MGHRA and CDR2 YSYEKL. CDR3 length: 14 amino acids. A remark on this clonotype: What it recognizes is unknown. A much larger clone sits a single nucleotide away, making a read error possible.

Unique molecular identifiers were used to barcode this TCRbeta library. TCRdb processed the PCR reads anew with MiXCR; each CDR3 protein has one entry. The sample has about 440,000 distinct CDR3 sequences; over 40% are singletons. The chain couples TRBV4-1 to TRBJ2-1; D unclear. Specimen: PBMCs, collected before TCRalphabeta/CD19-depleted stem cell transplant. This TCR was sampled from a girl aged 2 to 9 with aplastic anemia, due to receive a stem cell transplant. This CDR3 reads CASNQPWGIDEQFF. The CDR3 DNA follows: TGCGCCAGCAACCAACCATGGGGAATCGATGAGCAGTTCTTC.